This TCR beta chain was captured in a study of T cell repertoires in cytomegalovirus infection. This clonotype occurred many times. CDR3 size: 14 residues. The germline V gene has CDR1 SGHTA and CDR2 FQGNSA. V was pared by 3 bases and J by 6 bases, with 13 bases between. TCRdb ran MiXCR on the reads and lists one entry per CDR3 protein. This table holds 310,000 or so distinct CDR3 sequences, roughly 26% found once. The receptor was isolated from a human donor in good health (CMV status not recorded). Some clones in this sample may be carry-over from other donors' samples. The chain carries TRBV7-2 and TRBJ2-3; D may be TRBD1 or TRBD2 (5 bases each). The sample taken for sequencing was PBMCs. The CDR3 reads CASSFSGTPDTQYF. DNA for the CDR3: TGTGCCAGCAGCTTTTCCGGGACCCCCGATACGCAGTATTTT.